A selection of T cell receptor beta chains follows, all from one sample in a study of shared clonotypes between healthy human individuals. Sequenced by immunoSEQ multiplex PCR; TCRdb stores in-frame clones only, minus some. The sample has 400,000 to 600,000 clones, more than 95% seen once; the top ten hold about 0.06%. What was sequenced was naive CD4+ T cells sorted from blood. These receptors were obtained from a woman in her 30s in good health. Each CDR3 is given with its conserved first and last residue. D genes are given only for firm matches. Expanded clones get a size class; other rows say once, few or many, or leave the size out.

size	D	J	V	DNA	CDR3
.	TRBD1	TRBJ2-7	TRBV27	TGTGCCAGCAGTAGTGGACAGGGCGGTCTCTACGAGCAGTACTTC	CASSSGQGGLYEQYF
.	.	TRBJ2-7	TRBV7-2	TGTGCCAGCAGCTTTGGAGGCAGGGCCTACGAGCAGTACTTC	CASSFGGRAYEQYF
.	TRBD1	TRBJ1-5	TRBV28	TGTGCCAGCAGCCCTGACAGGGTTCAGCCCCAGCATTTT	CASSPDRVQPQHF
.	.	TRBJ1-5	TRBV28	TGTGCCAGCAGTTTAGGGGGGGGAGGGGTTAGTCAGCCCCAGCATTTT	CASSLGGGGVSQPQHF
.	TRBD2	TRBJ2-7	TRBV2	TGTGCCAGCAGTGTAGGGACTAGCGGTTGGGGCTACGAGCAGTACTTC	CASSVGTSGWGYEQYF
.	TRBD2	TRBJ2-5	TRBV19	TGTGCCAGTAGTATAAAGCGGGGAGAGACCCAGTACTTC	CASSIKRGETQYF
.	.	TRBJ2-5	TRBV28	TGTGCCAGCAGTATAAACCCATTTACGGGGCAAGAGACCCAGTACTTC	CASSINPFTGQETQYF
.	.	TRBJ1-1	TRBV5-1	TGCGCCAGCAGCTTCGGCGGGGTTATGGCTGAAGCTTTCTTT	CASSFGGVMAEAFF
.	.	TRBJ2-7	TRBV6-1	TGTGCCAGCAGTGAAGTTTGGCAGCTCTCTCAGTACTTC	CASSEVWQLSQYF
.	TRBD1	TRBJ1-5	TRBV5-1	TGCGCCAGCAGCACCGGGGACAGAAGCAATCAGCCCCAGCATTTT	CASSTGDRSNQPQHF
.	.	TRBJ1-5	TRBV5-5	TGTGCCAGCAGCTTCTCCAACGCCTATAATCAGCCCCAGCATTTT	CASSFSNAYNQPQHF
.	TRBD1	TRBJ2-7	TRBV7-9	TGTGCCAGCAGCCATCTCGGGACAGCCTACGAGCAGTACTTC	CASSHLGTAYEQYF
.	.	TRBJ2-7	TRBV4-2	TGTGCCAGCAGCGCACTGTCTGGTAGCGGCTCATGGGGAGACTACGAGCAGTACTTC	CASSALSGSGSWGDYEQYF
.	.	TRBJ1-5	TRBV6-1	TGTGCCAGCAGTGACGTTGTGGGCAGCAATCAGCCCCAGCATTTT	CASSDVVGSNQPQHF
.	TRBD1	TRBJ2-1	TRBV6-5	TGTGCCAGGGGTAGGACATCGACAGGGGGCATCAAGTTCTTC	CARGRTSTGGIKFF
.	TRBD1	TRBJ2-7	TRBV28	TGTGCCAGCCGACAGGGGGCGAAAGAGCAGTACTTC	CASRQGAKEQYF
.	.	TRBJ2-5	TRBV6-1	TGTGCCAGCCGCTCCCAAGAGACCCAGTACTTC	CASRSQETQYF
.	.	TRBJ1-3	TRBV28	TGTGCCAGCAGTTTAGGGACATACTCTGGAAACACCATATATTTT	CASSLGTYSGNTIYF
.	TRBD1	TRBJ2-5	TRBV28	TGTGCCAGTATGGGACAGAAAGAGACCCAGTACTTC	CASMGQKETQYF
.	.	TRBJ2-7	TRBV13	TGTGCCAGCAGCTTAGGGGTACAGGGCGGTCACGAGCAGTACTTC	CASSLGVQGGHEQYF
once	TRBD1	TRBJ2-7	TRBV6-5	TGTGCCAGCAGTTTCGACAGGGAACTCTACGAGCAGTACTTC	CASSFDRELYEQYF
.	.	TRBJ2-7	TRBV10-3	TGTGCCATCAGGCCCACCACCGTACAGTTTACCTACGAGCAGTACTTC	CAIRPTTVQFTYEQYF
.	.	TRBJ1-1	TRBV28	TGTGCCAGCAGTCCCCCTACGGGGGCACACACTGAAGCTTTCTTT	CASSPPTGAHTEAFF
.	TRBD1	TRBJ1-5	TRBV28	TGTGCCAGCAGCTATACAGGGGGCCGCAATCAGCCCCAGCATTTT	CASSYTGGRNQPQHF
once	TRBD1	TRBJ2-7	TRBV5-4	TGTGCCAGCAGCCTTTCGGGACAGGGGGCATACGAGCAGTACTTC	CASSLSGQGAYEQYF
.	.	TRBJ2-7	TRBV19	TGTGCCAGTAGTATCTCTTTTGGGGGTTACACCCCCTACGAGCAGTACTTC	CASSISFGGYTPYEQYF
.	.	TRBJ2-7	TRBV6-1	TGTGCCAGCAGTGTCGGGGGCTCCTACGAGCAGTACTTC	CASSVGGSYEQYF